Listed below are T cell receptor beta chains from one sample, sequenced in a study of cytotoxic CD8 clonotypes in ibrutinib-treated CLL. Sequencing was performed with immunoSEQ multiplex PCR; in TCRdb, only in-frame clones are kept and a portion is missing. The sample lists 300,000 to 350,000 clones, more than 65% occurring once. Here the sequenced sample was PBMCs, taken before ibrutinib treatment. The receptors stem from a human donor with chronic lymphocytic leukemia. Each CDR3 is given with its conserved first and last residue. A D gene is named only where the DNA matches it firmly. Clone sizes are given selectively: once, few, many, or a class where the clone is expanded.

j_gene: TRBJ2-7; d_gene: -; abundance: -; v_gene: TRBV20-1; CDR3nt: TGCAGTGCTAACCCCCAGTACGAGCAGTACTTC; CDR3aa: CSANPQYEQYF
j_gene: TRBJ1-2; d_gene: TRBD1; abundance: -; v_gene: TRBV6-4; CDR3nt: TGTGCCAGCAGTGAATTCTCGGGACAGGGCTATGGCTACACCTTC; CDR3aa: CASSEFSGQGYGYTF
j_gene: TRBJ2-5; d_gene: -; abundance: -; v_gene: TRBV28; CDR3nt: TGTGCCAGCAGTCCTCTGTCAATAGGTGTACCTTCTCAAGAGACCCAGTACTTC; CDR3aa: CASSPLSIGVPSQETQYF
j_gene: TRBJ2-3; d_gene: -; abundance: once; v_gene: TRBV27; CDR3nt: TGTGCCAGCAGTTTAAAACAGGGTTACCTCACAGATACGCAGTATTTT; CDR3aa: CASSLKQGYLTDTQYF
j_gene: TRBJ1-4; d_gene: TRBD1; abundance: -; v_gene: TRBV18; CDR3nt: TGTGCCAGCTCAGCCCCCGGGACAGGGCGTGAAAAACTGTTTTTT; CDR3aa: CASSAPGTGREKLFF
j_gene: TRBJ2-1; d_gene: TRBD2; abundance: -; v_gene: TRBV25-1; CDR3nt: TGTGCCAGCAGTGAAGTTGCGGGAGCCTACAATGAGCAGTTCTTC; CDR3aa: CASSEVAGAYNEQFF
j_gene: TRBJ2-1; d_gene: TRBD2; abundance: -; v_gene: TRBV13; CDR3nt: TGTGCCAGCAGCTCCTCGACTAGCGGGAGGACCGGGAATGAGCAGTTCTTC; CDR3aa: CASSSSTSGRTGNEQFF
j_gene: TRBJ1-1; d_gene: -; abundance: -; v_gene: TRBV9; CDR3nt: TGTGCCAGCAGCTCTCGGGATTCATCCAGAGCTGCTTTCTTT; CDR3aa: CASSSRDSSRAAFF
j_gene: TRBJ2-7; d_gene: TRBD2; abundance: few; v_gene: TRBV7-2; CDR3nt: TGTGCCAGCAGCCCCTCTAGCGGGGGCTACGAGCAGTACTTC; CDR3aa: CASSPSSGGYEQYF
j_gene: TRBJ2-5; d_gene: -; abundance: -; v_gene: TRBV4-1; CDR3nt: TGCGCCAGCAGCCAAGATCTGGAGACCCAGTACTTC; CDR3aa: CASSQDLETQYF
j_gene: TRBJ2-5; d_gene: TRBD1; abundance: -; v_gene: TRBV5-4; CDR3nt: TGTGCCAGCAGCCAGGACAGGGGGGGCCTGGAGACCCAGTACTTC; CDR3aa: CASSQDRGGLETQYF
j_gene: TRBJ1-5; d_gene: -; abundance: -; v_gene: TRBV5-4; CDR3nt: TGTGCCAGCAGCTTGGACCCGAATCAGCCCCAGCATTTT; CDR3aa: CASSLDPNQPQHF